What follows are 5 T cell receptor beta chains derived from one specimen sequenced in a study of shared T cell receptors in the human thymus. Some clones are missing from TCRdb's copy, which holds only in-frame ones; the method was immunoSEQ multiplex PCR. The profile shows roughly 660,000 clones, around 89% of them singletons. These same records also appear under a second study, on human thymus T cells.

The sequencing input was thymocytes. The receptors derive from a boy in the first two years of life with a congenital heart defect.

The chain carries TRBV10-2 and TRBJ2-1; D is perhaps TRBD1 (5 bases). The CDR3 runs 22 residues. Trimming took off 1 base at V and 2 bases at J, with 30 bases between the two ends. Germline values: CDR1 WSHSY, CDR2 SAAADI. This chain's CDR3 is CASSEFEWTKGFRTDTYNEQFF. CDR3 sequence (DNA): TGCGCCAGCAGTGAGTTTGAGTGGACGAAAGGATTTAGGACGGACACCTACAATGAGCAGTTCTTC.

The chain couples TRBV6-1 to TRBJ2-1; 7 bases agree with TRBD1. This CDR3 has 23 amino acids. V lost 0 bases and J lost 6; bases outside the gene matches: 29. CDR1 MNHNS and CDR2 SASEGT come from the germline V gene. The CDR3 region is CASSEAPVRDRVSVRNFANEQFF. In DNA form, the CDR3 reads TGTGCCAGCAGTGAAGCGCCAGTCCGCGACAGGGTCTCAGTCAGGAACTTCGCCAATGAGCAGTTCTTC.

The chain is built from TRBV11-2 and TRBJ1-4; TRBD1 agrees at 7 bases. Germline V gene sequence: CDR1 SGHAT, CDR2 FQNNGV. V lost 5 bases and J lost 4; bases outside the gene matches: 7. This CDR3 has 15 residues. The CDR3 DNA reads as TGTGCCAGCAGCCGCACAGGGGCGGATAATGAAAAACTGTTTTTT. It translates to CASSRTGADNEKLFF.

CDR3 bases: TGTGCCAGCAGCTTGGGGCTAGCGGGAGGCTGGGCCACGAGAAATACGCAGTATTTT. Protein sequence: CASSLGLAGGWATRNTQYF. The V and J genes are TRBV5-6 and TRBJ2-3; 11 nucleotides line up with TRBD2. Germline V gene sequence: CDR1 SGHDT, CDR2 YYEEEE. V trimming: 0 bases; J trimming: 7 bases; junction bases outside the gene matches: 16. This CDR3 has 19 residues.

The J gene is TRBJ2-5, the V gene TRBV7-9, with D hard to call. The CDR3 consists of 15 residues. CDR1 is SEHNR, CDR2 FQNEAQ, per germline (reference sequence). Trimming removed 3 bases at V and 0 bases at J, with 11 bases between. CDR3 DNA sequence: TGTGCCAGCAGCTTTGCAGGTGTTCACCAAGAGACCCAGTACTTC. Translated, it gives CASSFAGVHQETQYF. The variable domain in full, completed from reference TRBV7-9 and TRBJ2-5, reads DTGVSQNPRHKITKRGQNVTFRCDPISEHNRLYWYRQTLGQGPEFLTYFQNEAQLEKSRLLSDRFSAERPKGSFSTLEIQRTEQGDSAMYLCASSFAGVHQETQYFGPGTRLLVL.